These T cell receptor beta chains were read from a single sample in a study of blood T cell repertoires in COVID-19. Repertoires were generated with immunoSEQ multiplex PCR, while TCRdb's copy carries only in-frame clones and drops some. The top ten hold more than 0.85% of the sample, which has fewer than 500,000 clones, about 80% seen once. Input material: peripheral blood. These receptors were taken from a human donor with acute or convalescent COVID-19. The donor label of this sample is uncertain. Both conserved end residues are trimmed from each CDR3. Some rows have no size entry. The others give once, few or many, or a class for an expanded clone.

J gene: TRBJ2-7
V gene: TRBV10-2
clone size: NA
CDR3 protein: ASSVQGSPYYEQY

J gene: TRBJ1-1
V gene: TRBV7-9
clone size: NA
CDR3 protein: ASSLVQNTEAF

J gene: TRBJ2-1
V gene: TRBV7-9
clone size: NA
CDR3 protein: ASSQTGTRYNEQF

J gene: TRBJ2-7
V gene: TRBV6-1
clone size: NA
CDR3 protein: ASSEGGGSYEQY

J gene: TRBJ1-2
V gene: TRBV7-8
clone size: NA
CDR3 protein: ASSYQGASDYGYT

J gene: TRBJ2-7
V gene: TRBV10-3
clone size: NA
CDR3 protein: AISGSSYEQY

J gene: TRBJ2-7
V gene: TRBV10-2
clone size: NA
CDR3 protein: ASSLTGYYEQY

J gene: TRBJ1-2
V gene: TRBV6-5
clone size: once
CDR3 protein: ASIPYRGLGGYT

J gene: TRBJ1-1
V gene: TRBV30
clone size: NA
CDR3 protein: AWSGSGGVFPEAF

J gene: TRBJ1-5
V gene: TRBV6-1
clone size: NA
CDR3 protein: ASSETLYSSNQPQH

J gene: TRBJ1-2
V gene: TRBV6-1
clone size: few
CDR3 protein: ASSERQGALGYGYT

J gene: TRBJ1-6
V gene: TRBV6-5
clone size: NA
CDR3 protein: ASSRDRYSPLH

J gene: TRBJ1-5
V gene: TRBV6-5
clone size: NA
CDR3 protein: ASLDLAFNQPQH

J gene: TRBJ2-2
V gene: TRBV7-2
clone size: NA
CDR3 protein: ASSLGGTVNGELF

J gene: TRBJ1-4
V gene: TRBV19
clone size: NA
CDR3 protein: ASSIRTEKLF

J gene: TRBJ2-5
V gene: TRBV10-3
clone size: NA
CDR3 protein: AISESRQGQETQY

J gene: TRBJ1-2
V gene: TRBV2
clone size: NA
CDR3 protein: ASSRDRDNYGYT

J gene: TRBJ1-5
V gene: TRBV28
clone size: few
CDR3 protein: ASRGTSGPYSNQPQH

J gene: TRBJ1-3
V gene: TRBV9
clone size: NA
CDR3 protein: ASSARDSLLNTIY

J gene: TRBJ1-2
V gene: TRBV27
clone size: NA
CDR3 protein: ASSLGAGQDYGYT

J gene: TRBJ2-7
V gene: TRBV6-1
clone size: NA
CDR3 protein: ASSERTGRGPYEQY

J gene: TRBJ1-5
V gene: TRBV7-2
clone size: NA
CDR3 protein: ASSSYLGGQGQPQH

J gene: TRBJ2-3
V gene: TRBV6-5
clone size: few
CDR3 protein: ASRLAGGTDTQY

J gene: TRBJ1-1
V gene: TRBV5-1
clone size: NA
CDR3 protein: ASSLGVTGGFLLGTEAF

J gene: TRBJ1-2
V gene: TRBV5-1
clone size: NA
CDR3 protein: ASSLAATWEGYT

J gene: TRBJ2-7
V gene: TRBV11-2
clone size: few
CDR3 protein: ASSTQQGGTYEQY

J gene: TRBJ1-1
V gene: TRBV5-1
clone size: once
CDR3 protein: ASSFVRDTEAF

J gene: TRBJ1-2
V gene: TRBV18
clone size: NA
CDR3 protein: ASSPDRTGGYGYT

J gene: TRBJ2-4
V gene: TRBV5-8
clone size: NA
CDR3 protein: ASSSGTGGAKNIQY

J gene: TRBJ2-1
V gene: TRBV18
clone size: NA
CDR3 protein: ASSRTGNSYNEQF

J gene: TRBJ1-1
V gene: TRBV30
clone size: NA
CDR3 protein: AWSARQGRMNTEAF

J gene: TRBJ2-5
V gene: TRBV19
clone size: NA
CDR3 protein: ASGPISSSGVWETQY

J gene: TRBJ1-3
V gene: TRBV18
clone size: NA
CDR3 protein: ASSQMPSSGQGTGNTIY

J gene: TRBJ2-2
V gene: TRBV5-1
clone size: NA
CDR3 protein: ASSYRTGDTGELF

J gene: TRBJ2-3
V gene: TRBV5-1
clone size: NA
CDR3 protein: ASSLGLARSSTDTQY

J gene: TRBJ2-1
V gene: TRBV15
clone size: NA
CDR3 protein: ATSLGGSYNEQF

J gene: TRBJ2-5
V gene: TRBV12-5
clone size: NA
CDR3 protein: ASGLASGTQY

J gene: TRBJ2-2
V gene: TRBV7-7
clone size: NA
CDR3 protein: ASSLAGVGTGELF

J gene: TRBJ1-2
V gene: TRBV19
clone size: NA
CDR3 protein: ASSPRQARGYT

J gene: TRBJ2-1
V gene: TRBV7-6
clone size: NA
CDR3 protein: ASSPTGGRKYNEQF

J gene: TRBJ1-5
V gene: TRBV19
clone size: NA
CDR3 protein: ASSGGVVSNQPQH

J gene: TRBJ1-1
V gene: TRBV5-1
clone size: NA
CDR3 protein: ASSLDPTGSREAF

J gene: TRBJ2-2
V gene: TRBV27
clone size: few
CDR3 protein: ASSLLPYGGELF

J gene: TRBJ2-2
V gene: TRBV18
clone size: once
CDR3 protein: ASSPPGVWNTGELF

J gene: TRBJ1-5
V gene: TRBV2
clone size: few
CDR3 protein: ASKTGAPFNQPQH

J gene: TRBJ2-6
V gene: TRBV4-1
clone size: NA
CDR3 protein: ASSQNRVGSGANVLT

J gene: TRBJ1-4
V gene: TRBV30
clone size: once
CDR3 protein: AWSLYNPQGALNEKLF

J gene: TRBJ1-5
V gene: TRBV19
clone size: NA
CDR3 protein: ASNRGQPNQPQH

J gene: TRBJ1-2
V gene: TRBV7-9
clone size: NA
CDR3 protein: ASSPRTGINYGYT

J gene: TRBJ2-4
V gene: TRBV5-5
clone size: NA
CDR3 protein: ASSRRTGRIRAENIQY

J gene: TRBJ1-1
V gene: TRBV10-2
clone size: NA
CDR3 protein: ATRDLGDTEAF

J gene: TRBJ2-5
V gene: TRBV14
clone size: NA
CDR3 protein: ASSQGLAGKGETQY

J gene: TRBJ1-6
V gene: TRBV6-5
clone size: few
CDR3 protein: ASSYEGINSPLH

J gene: TRBJ2-1
V gene: TRBV6-5
clone size: NA
CDR3 protein: ASSRSYAPYNEQF

J gene: TRBJ1-5
V gene: TRBV27
clone size: NA
CDR3 protein: ASSGQYSNQPQH

J gene: TRBJ2-7
V gene: TRBV5-1
clone size: once
CDR3 protein: ASSLPASPIRDNSYEQY